A selection of T cell receptor beta chains follows, all from one sample in a study of cytomegalovirus exposure and HLA in healthy donors. Clones were read by immunoSEQ multiplex PCR, and TCRdb kept only the in-frame ones, dropping some. The repertoire holds about 190,000 clones, with roughly 70% as singletons. Sequencing input: PBMCs. These receptors were obtained from a woman aged 25 to 39 in good health and CMV-seronegative. CDR3s include the opening cysteine and the closing phenylalanine or tryptophan. The D gene is left open where the match is weak. A row's size may be missing; if present it is once, few, many or a size class.

>.|.|14|TRBV5-6|TRBJ2-1
CASSLVLAVDEQFF
TGTGCCAGCAGCTTGGTACTAGCAGTCGATGAGCAGTTCTTC
>TRBD2|.|15|TRBV19|TRBJ2-1
CASSQLAGSYNEQFF
TGTGCCAGTAGTCAACTAGCGGGGAGTTACAATGAGCAGTTCTTC
>TRBD2|few|16|TRBV14|TRBJ2-1
CASSQATSGKYNEQFF
TGTGCCAGCAGCCAAGCGACTAGCGGGAAGTACAATGAGCAGTTCTTC
>TRBD1|.|15|TRBV28|TRBJ1-2
CASSSSTGWNYGYTF
TGTGCCAGCAGTTCATCGACAGGGTGGAACTATGGCTACACCTTC
>.|.|16|TRBV6-6|TRBJ1-6
CASTVGGSGYNSPLHF
TGTGCCAGCACCGTGGGGGGTTCCGGCTATAATTCACCCCTCCACTTT
>TRBD2|.|16|TRBV7-6|TRBJ2-1
CASSSFAGGSYNEQFF
TGTGCCAGCAGCTCCTTCGCGGGAGGATCGTACAATGAGCAGTTCTTC
>TRBD1|.|15|TRBV7-2|TRBJ1-2
CASSPGGGGHYGYTF
TGTGCCAGCAGCCCCGGCGGAGGGGGCCACTATGGCTACACCTTC
>TRBD2|.|17|TRBV5-1|TRBJ2-1
CASSLGGLAVSYNEQFF
TGCGCCAGCAGCTTGGGGGGACTAGCGGTCTCCTACAATGAGCAGTTCTTC
>.|.|15|TRBV4-3|TRBJ2-1
CASSQAGSEADEQFF
TGCGCCAGCAGCCAAGCCGGGAGTGAGGCGGATGAGCAGTTCTTC
>TRBD2|.|16|TRBV5-6|TRBJ2-1
CASSFPTSGGFNEQFF
TGTGCCAGCAGCTTTCCGACTAGCGGGGGCTTCAATGAGCAGTTCTTC
>TRBD2|.|17|TRBV11-3|TRBJ2-1
CASSSPTSGGASYEQFF
TGTGCCAGCAGCTCGCCGACTAGCGGGGGGGCCTCATATGAGCAGTTCTTC
>TRBD2|.|15|TRBV4-2|TRBJ2-1
CASSQALAEGDEQFF
TGTGCCAGCAGCCAAGCCCTAGCGGAAGGGGATGAGCAGTTCTTC
>.|.|14|TRBV6-5|TRBJ2-7
CASSNRDIAYEQYF
TGTGCCAGCAGTAACCGGGACATAGCCTACGAGCAGTACTTC
>.|.|14|TRBV5-1|TRBJ2-3
CASSLATAFDTQYF
TGCGCCAGCAGCTTGGCGACAGCCTTCGATACGCAGTATTTT
>.|.|16|TRBV5-1|TRBJ2-5
CASSSRADIYQETQYF
TGCGCCAGCAGCTCACGCGCAGACATATACCAAGAGACCCAGTACTTC
>TRBD1|.|15|TRBV19|TRBJ2-2
CASSIRGRGTGELFF
TGTGCCAGTAGTATCAGGGGGCGCGGCACCGGGGAGCTGTTTTTT
>.|once|14|TRBV29-1|TRBJ2-1
CSVGFAGNYNEQFF
TGCAGCGTTGGGTTCGCGGGAAACTACAATGAGCAGTTCTTC
>TRBD2|.|15|TRBV7-2|TRBJ2-2
CASSALAGETGELFF
TGTGCCAGCAGCGCACTAGCGGGAGAGACCGGGGAGCTGTTTTTT
>TRBD2|.|18|TRBV10-3|TRBJ2-7
CAGSPNLGLAGGNYEQYF
TGTGCTGGATCCCCCAACCTGGGGCTAGCGGGGGGGAATTACGAGCAGTACTTC
>.|.|14|TRBV19|TRBJ1-1
CASPRTVGNTEAFF
TGTGCCAGCCCTCGGACTGTCGGGAACACTGAAGCTTTCTTT
>.|.|15|TRBV6-4|TRBJ1-5
CASSGEQGGNQPQHF
TGTGCCAGCAGTGGGGAACAGGGTGGGAATCAGCCCCAGCATTTT
>.|.|11|TRBV2|TRBJ2-1
CASSPRDTAFF
TGTGCCAGCAGCCCCCGGGACACGGCATTCTTC
>.|.|19|TRBV7-3|TRBJ2-3
CASSGSSAGSLSSTDTQYF
TGTGCCAGCAGCGGGTCGTCGGCGGGGAGTTTATCGAGCACAGATACGCAGTATTTT
>.|.|12|TRBV18|TRBJ1-5
CASSLDTGPQHF
TGTGCCAGCTCACTGGACACCGGGCCCCAGCATTTT
>TRBD2|once|14|TRBV5-1|TRBJ2-7
CASSGTSGSYEQYF
TGCGCCAGCAGCGGGACTAGCGGATCCTACGAGCAGTACTTC
>TRBD2|.|15|TRBV7-9|TRBJ2-3
CSSSPTSGPTDTQYF
TGTTCCAGCAGCCCGACTAGCGGACCCACAGATACGCAGTATTTT
>TRBD1|few|15|TRBV19|TRBJ1-4
CASSIVGTANEKLFF
TGTGCCAGTAGTATAGTTGGGACAGCAAATGAAAAACTGTTTTTT
>TRBD1|.|16|TRBV5-1|TRBJ2-3
CASSSQGQGATDTQYF
TGCGCCAGCAGCTCCCAGGGACAGGGGGCAACAGATACGCAGTATTTT
>.|.|15|TRBV19|TRBJ1-5
CASSIAGPSLLPQHF
TGTGCCAGTAGTATCGCAGGGCCCTCTCTGTTGCCCCAGCATTTT
>.|.|16|TRBV18|TRBJ2-1
CASSPPVAGSYNEQFF
TGTGCCAGCTCACCACCTGTGGCGGGAAGCTACAATGAGCAGTTCTTC
>.|.|17|TRBV4-1|TRBJ2-3
CASSQGRQAGGTDTQYF
TGCGCCAGCAGCCAAGGGCGACAGGCAGGGGGCACAGATACGCAGTATTTT
>TRBD1|.|13|TRBV5-6|TRBJ1-2
CASSSTGGNGYTF
TGTGCCAGCAGCTCAACAGGGGGTAATGGCTACACCTTC
>.|.|15|TRBV7-2|TRBJ2-3
CASSSSLGRGDTQYF
TGTGCCAGCAGCTCCTCCCTGGGGAGAGGAGATACGCAGTATTTT
>.|.|16|TRBV7-9|TRBJ2-1
CASSFLPAGSYNEQFF
TGTGCCAGCAGCTTCTTACCAGCAGGCTCCTACAATGAGCAGTTCTTC
>TRBD1|.|15|TRBV5-1|TRBJ2-5
CASSWKDRGVETQYF
TGCGCCAGCAGCTGGAAGGACAGGGGTGTGGAGACCCAGTACTTC
>TRBD1|.|17|TRBV9|TRBJ1-5
CASSPWTGKSGNQPQHF
TGTGCCAGCAGCCCCTGGACAGGGAAAAGTGGCAATCAGCCCCAGCATTTT
>TRBD2|.|16|TRBV9|TRBJ2-7
CASSVTTGTRFGEQYF
TGTGCCAGCAGCGTTACAACCGGGACTAGATTCGGCGAGCAGTACTTC
>.|.|14|TRBV15|TRBJ2-3
CATSREGGLAAQYF
TGTGCCACCAGCAGAGAAGGCGGGCTGGCGGCGCAGTATTTT
>.|.|12|TRBV29-1|TRBJ2-5
CSASDSQETQYF
TGCAGCGCTTCAGACAGCCAAGAGACCCAGTACTTC
>TRBD2|.|16|TRBV7-9|TRBJ2-3
CASSLRTSAFTDTQYF
TGTGCCAGCAGCCTCAGGACTAGCGCCTTCACAGATACGCAGTATTTT
>.|few|15|TRBV7-8|TRBJ2-7
CASSLAYGRAHEQYF
TGTGCCAGCAGCTTAGCGTACGGCAGGGCCCACGAGCAGTACTTC
>.|.|12|TRBV6-6|TRBJ2-7
CASSIHAYEQYF
TGTGCCAGCAGCATACACGCCTACGAGCAGTACTTC
>TRBD1|.|15|TRBV19|TRBJ2-1
CASSTSGTGKNEQFF
TGTGCCAGTAGTACCTCCGGGACAGGGAAGAATGAGCAGTTCTTC